This passage covers 16 T cell receptor beta chains from one sample sequenced in a study of spatial heterogeneity in lung cancer. One entry per CDR3 protein, called by TCRdb with MiXCR from the 5' RACE reads. The repertoire holds around 24,000 distinct CDR3 sequences, approximately 7.2% seen once, with over 11% in the top ten. Time point in this sample: sample taken at primary tumor resection. Unsorted whole RNA of tumor, nontumor lung or frozen PBMC was sequenced. This specimen was PBMCs, taken at surgery. These receptors were collected from a male donor with early-stage non-small cell lung cancer.

This clonotype was seen ten or more times. The chain has TRBV2 and TRBJ2-4; D uncertain. V lost 3 bases and J 0 bases, leaving 12 bases between the germline ends. CDR3 length: 16 amino acids. Germline V gives CDR1 SNHLY, CDR2 FYNNEI. The CDR3 DNA is TGTGCCAGCAGTGAGGGTTTGACGCTAGCCAAAAACATTCAGTACTTC. This translates into CASSEGLTLAKNIQYF.

Many counts were recorded for this clonotype. The chain combines TRBV5-1 with TRBJ2-5; the match to TRBD1 covers 7 bases. Germline trimming cut 2 bases from V and 3 bases from J; bases unmatched to any gene: 1. Germline CDR1 and CDR2: SGHRS and YFSETQ. The CDR3 totals 13 residues. Here the CDR3 DNA reads TGCGCCAGCAGCTTAACAGGGGAAGAGACCCAGTACTTC. Translating gives CASSLTGEETQYF.

This clonotype was detected many times. The chain is built from TRBV20-1 and TRBJ2-7, with D maybe TRBD1 (6 bases). With 4 bases removed from V and 3 bases from J, the gap between germline ends came to 13 bases. CDR3 length: 13 amino acids. Germline assignment: CDR1 DFQATT and CDR2 SNEGSKA (reference sequence). The DNA for the CDR3 is TGCAGTGCTAAGGGGGTCAGGAGCTACGAGCAGTACGTC. Its translation is CSAKGVRSYEQYV.

V gene TRBV6-5 combines with J gene TRBJ1-1, with D unclear. Germline V gene data show CDR1 as MNHEY and CDR2 as SVGAGI. Between the trimmed V and J ends, which lost 5 bases and 1 base, there was a span of 11 bases. The CDR3 length is 14 residues. The chain's CDR3 is CASSPLRENTEAFF. In DNA, the CDR3 is TGTGCCAGCAGTCCCCTCCGAGAGAACACTGAAGCTTTCTTT.

This chain links TRBV7-8 with TRBJ2-5; 12 nucleotides align to TRBD2. This CDR3 is built from 17 residues. The germline gives CDR1 SGHVS, CDR2 FQNEAQ. The trim removed 1 base at V and 7 bases at J, leaving 10 bases unmatched. CDR3 sequence (DNA): TGTGCCAGCAGCTTAGGCACTAGCGGGGGGCCCCTGGGGACCCAGTACTTC. Translating it yields CASSLGTSGGPLGTQYF.

The table lists this clonotype with a few counts. The chain carries TRBV6-1 and TRBJ2-4; 7 nucleotides agree with TRBD1. Trimming cost V 1 base and J 0 bases; bases outside gene matches: 9. The germline V gene encodes CDR1 MNHNS and CDR2 SASEGT. There are 18 residues in the CDR3. CDR3 nucleotide sequence: TGTGCCAGCAGTGAAGAGGGAACAGGGGTCGGAGCCAAAAACATTCAGTACTTC. Protein sequence: CASSEEGTGVGAKNIQYF.

Many counts were recorded for this clonotype. The chain joins TRBV5-1 to TRBJ1-2; no definite D call. The CDR3 contains 15 residues. Per the germline V gene, CDR1 is SGHRS and CDR2 is YFSETQ. V dropped 0 bases and J dropped 8 bases, with 17 bases sitting between them. This chain's CDR3 is CASSLEQRRSGGYTF. The CDR3 DNA is TGCGCCAGCAGCTTGGAACAGCGTCGAAGTGGGGGCTACACCTTC.

This clonotype was seen at least ten times. The chain uses TRBV15 and TRBJ2-2; no clear D gene. The germline V and J ends were trimmed by 3 bases and 8 bases, with 13 bases remaining between them. This CDR3 contains 14 residues. CDR1 and CDR2 from the germline V gene are LNHNV and YYDKDF (reference sequence). CDR3 amino acids: CATSSPSNPGELFF. CDR3 nucleotide sequence: TGTGCCACCAGCAGCCCCTCTAACCCGGGGGAGCTGTTTTTT.

The table lists this clonotype with many counts. V usage is TRBV10-3 and J usage is TRBJ2-5, with TRBD2 matching over 13 bases. CDR1 and CDR2 from the germline V gene are ENHRY and SYGVKD. The length of the CDR3 is 16 residues. The V segment lost 3 bases and the J segment 2 bases; nucleotides outside the gene matches: 3. The CDR3 sequence is CAISERLAGGQETQYF. In DNA, the CDR3 is TGTGCCATCAGTGAAAGACTAGCGGGAGGACAAGAGACCCAGTACTTC.

This clonotype has a count of ten or more. The chain couples TRBV5-5 to TRBJ1-2; TRBD1 matches at 9 bases. The trim removed 4 bases at V and 1 base at J, leaving 8 bases unmatched. The CDR3 runs 16 residues. CDR1 is SGHKS, CDR2 YYEKEE, per germline (reference sequence). This CDR3 reads CASSATGGPLNYGYTF. In nucleotides, the CDR3 is TGTGCCAGCAGCGCAACAGGGGGCCCTCTTAACTATGGCTACACCTTC.

V gene TRBV21-1 combines with J gene TRBJ2-4; the table's D call, TRBD1, was not checked against the DNA. TRBV21-1 is annotated as a pseudogene. The CDR3 length is 17 residues. CDR3 nucleotide sequence: TGTGCCAGCAGCAAGGGACAGGCAACATTAGCCAAAAACATTCAGTACTTC. It specifies CASSKGQATLAKNIQYF.

This clonotype was counted ten times or more. The chain is built from TRBV7-8 and TRBJ2-1; D possibly corresponds to TRBD2 (5 bases). Trimming removed 5 bases from V and 4 bases from J, with 18 bases in between. This CDR3 region has 16 residues. Per germline, CDR1 SGHVS and CDR2 FQNEAQ. DNA for the CDR3: TGTGCCAGCAGCATCATACTAGTTTCGAAATACAATGAGCAGTTCTTC. Amino acids: CASSIILVSKYNEQFF.

The table lists this clonotype with many counts. The CDR3 loop is CASGLQGAGGYTF. CDR3 nucleotide sequence: TGTGCTAGTGGCCTACAGGGGGCCGGTGGCTACACCTTC. The rearrangement joins TRBV12-5 to TRBJ1-2; 9 bases line up with TRBD1. The CDR3 loop spans 13 amino acids. V was pared by 6 bases and J by 7 bases, with 6 bases of the junction left unmatched. CDR1 is LGHNT, CDR2 FRNRAP, per germline.

This chain connects TRBV6-6 to TRBJ1-6, with D possibly matching TRBD1 (6 bases). In germline, CDR1 is MNHNY, CDR2 SVGAGI (reference sequence). V lost 2 bases, J lost 6 bases, and 11 bases lay in between. The CDR3 extends over 15 amino acids. CDR3: CASSYPRTVNSPLHF. CDR3 nucleotides: TGTGCCAGCAGTTACCCCCGGACAGTTAATTCACCCCTCCACTTT.

This clonotype was seen ten or more times. The rearrangement joins TRBV27 to TRBJ1-5; maybe TRBD1 (6 bases). This CDR3 is 14 amino acids long. V was trimmed by 4 bases and J by 6 bases, leaving 13 bases between them. Germline V gene data show CDR1 as MNHEY and CDR2 as SMNVEV (reference sequence). This CDR3 reads CASSSGRGFQPQHF. The CDR3 coding sequence is TGTGCCAGCAGTTCAGGCAGGGGCTTTCAGCCCCAGCATTTT.

This clonotype was found a few times. This chain uses TRBV5-1 with TRBJ1-2; TRBD1 matches 7 bases. V gave up 4 bases and J gave up 4 bases; unmatched junction bases: 13. The V gene's germline CDR1 is SGHRS and CDR2 YFSETQ. The CDR3 has 16 amino acids. The CDR3: CASSPVGDSQTYGYTF. The DNA of the CDR3 is TGCGCCAGCAGCCCTGTGGGGGACAGTCAAACCTATGGCTACACCTTC.